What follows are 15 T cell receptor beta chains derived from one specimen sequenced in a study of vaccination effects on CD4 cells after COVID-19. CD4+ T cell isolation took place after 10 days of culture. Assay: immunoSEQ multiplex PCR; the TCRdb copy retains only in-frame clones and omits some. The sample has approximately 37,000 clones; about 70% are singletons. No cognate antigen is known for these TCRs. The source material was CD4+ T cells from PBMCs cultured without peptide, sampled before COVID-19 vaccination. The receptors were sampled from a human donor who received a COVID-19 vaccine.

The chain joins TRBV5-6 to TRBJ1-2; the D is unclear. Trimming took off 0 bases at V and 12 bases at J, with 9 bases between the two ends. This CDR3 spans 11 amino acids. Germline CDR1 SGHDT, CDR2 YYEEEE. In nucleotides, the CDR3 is TGTGCCAGCAGCTTGGGGGGTGCTGACACCTTC. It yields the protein CASSLGGADTF.

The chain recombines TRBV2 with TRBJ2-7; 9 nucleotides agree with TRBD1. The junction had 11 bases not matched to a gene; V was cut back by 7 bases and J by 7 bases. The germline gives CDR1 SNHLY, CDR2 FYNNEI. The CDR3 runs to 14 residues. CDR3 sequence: CASKTTGGQGEQYF. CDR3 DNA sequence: TGTGCCAGCAAGACGACAGGGGGACAAGGAGAGCAGTACTTC.

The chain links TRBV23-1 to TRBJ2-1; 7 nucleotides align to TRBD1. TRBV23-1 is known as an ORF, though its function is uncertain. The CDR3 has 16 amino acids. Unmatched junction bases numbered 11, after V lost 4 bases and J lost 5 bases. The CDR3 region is CASSPPPDRVNNEQFF. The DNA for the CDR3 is TGCGCCAGCAGTCCACCCCCCGACAGGGTTAACAATGAGCAGTTCTTC.

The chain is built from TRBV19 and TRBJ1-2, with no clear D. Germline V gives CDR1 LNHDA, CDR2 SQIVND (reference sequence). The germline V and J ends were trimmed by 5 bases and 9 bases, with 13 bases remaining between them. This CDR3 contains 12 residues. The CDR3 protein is CASSPRLGSYTF. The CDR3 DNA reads TGTGCCAGTAGTCCCAGGCTAGGGAGCTACACCTTC.

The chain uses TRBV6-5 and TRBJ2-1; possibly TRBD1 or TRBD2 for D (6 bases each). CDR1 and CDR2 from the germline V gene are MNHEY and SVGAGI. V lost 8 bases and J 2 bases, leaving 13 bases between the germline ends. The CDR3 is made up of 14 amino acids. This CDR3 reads CASLEGGTYNEQFF. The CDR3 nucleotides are TGTGCCAGCCTGGAGGGGGGTACCTACAATGAGCAGTTCTTC.

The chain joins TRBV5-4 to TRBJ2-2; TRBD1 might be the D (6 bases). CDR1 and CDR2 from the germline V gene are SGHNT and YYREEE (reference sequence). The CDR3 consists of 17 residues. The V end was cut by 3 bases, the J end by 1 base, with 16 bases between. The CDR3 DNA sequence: TGTGCCAGCAGCTCGCAGGGGCCTAACCTGAACACCGGGGAGCTGTTTTTT. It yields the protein CASSSQGPNLNTGELFF.

The CDR3 bases are TGTGCCAGCAGCCTCGGTCAGCCCCAGCATTTT. Translation: CASSLGQPQHF. The gene calls are TRBV2 and TRBJ1-5; D is ambiguous. This CDR3 spans 11 amino acids. V was pared by 6 bases and J by 6 bases, with 6 bases between. Germline V gene sequence: CDR1 SNHLY, CDR2 FYNNEI.

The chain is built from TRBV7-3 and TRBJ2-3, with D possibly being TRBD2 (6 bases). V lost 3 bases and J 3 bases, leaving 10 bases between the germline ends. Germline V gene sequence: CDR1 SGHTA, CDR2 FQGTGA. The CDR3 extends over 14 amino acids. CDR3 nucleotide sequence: TGTGCCAGCAGCTTCGGCGGGGCGACAGATACGCAGTATTTT. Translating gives CASSFGGATDTQYF. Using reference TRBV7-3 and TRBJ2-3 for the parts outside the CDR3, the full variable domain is GAGVSQTPSNKVTEKGKYVELRCDPISGHTALYWYRQSLGQGPEFLIYFQGTGAADDSGLPNDRFFAVRPEGSVSTLKIQRTERGDSAVYLCASSFGGATDTQYFGPGTRLTVL.

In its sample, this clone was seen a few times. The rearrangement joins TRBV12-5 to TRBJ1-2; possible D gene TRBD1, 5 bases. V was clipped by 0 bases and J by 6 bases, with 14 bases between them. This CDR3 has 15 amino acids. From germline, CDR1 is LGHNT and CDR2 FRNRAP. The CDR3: CASGLVLGTGHGYTF. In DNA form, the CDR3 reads TGTGCTAGTGGTTTGGTACTGGGGACGGGACATGGCTACACCTTC.

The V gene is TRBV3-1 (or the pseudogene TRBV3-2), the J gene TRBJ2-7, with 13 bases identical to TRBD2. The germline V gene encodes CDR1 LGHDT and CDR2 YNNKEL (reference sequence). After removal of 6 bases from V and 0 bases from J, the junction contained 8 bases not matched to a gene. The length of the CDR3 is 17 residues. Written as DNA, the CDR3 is TGTGCCAGCAGTTTGACTAGCGGGAGGATTACCTCCTACGAGCAGTACTTC. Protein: CASSLTSGRITSYEQYF.

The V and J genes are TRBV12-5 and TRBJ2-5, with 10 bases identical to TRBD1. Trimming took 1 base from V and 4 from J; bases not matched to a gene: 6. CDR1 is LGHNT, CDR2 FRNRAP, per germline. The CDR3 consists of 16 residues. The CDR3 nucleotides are TGTGCTAGTGGTTTGGGGATCCGGGACAGGGGAGAGACCCAGTACTTC. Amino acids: CASGLGIRDRGETQYF.

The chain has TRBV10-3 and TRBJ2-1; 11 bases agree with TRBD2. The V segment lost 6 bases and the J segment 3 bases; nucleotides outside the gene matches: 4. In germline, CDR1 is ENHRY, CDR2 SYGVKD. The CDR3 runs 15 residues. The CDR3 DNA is TGTGCCATCAGCGGGACTAGCGGAATCTACAATGAGCAGTTCTTC. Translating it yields CAISGTSGIYNEQFF.

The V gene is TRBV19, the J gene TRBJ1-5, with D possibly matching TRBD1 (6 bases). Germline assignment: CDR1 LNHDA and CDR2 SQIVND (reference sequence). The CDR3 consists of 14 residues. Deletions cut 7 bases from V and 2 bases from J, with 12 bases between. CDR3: CASNWGPGNQPQHF. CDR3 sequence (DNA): TGTGCCAGTAACTGGGGGCCGGGCAATCAGCCCCAGCATTTT. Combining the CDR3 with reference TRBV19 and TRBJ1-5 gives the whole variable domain DGGITQSPKYLFRKEGQNVTLSCEQNLNHDAMYWYRQDPGQGLRLIYYSQIVNDFQKGDIAEGYSVSREKKESFPLTVTSAQKNPTAFYLCASNWGPGNQPQHFGDGTRLSIL.

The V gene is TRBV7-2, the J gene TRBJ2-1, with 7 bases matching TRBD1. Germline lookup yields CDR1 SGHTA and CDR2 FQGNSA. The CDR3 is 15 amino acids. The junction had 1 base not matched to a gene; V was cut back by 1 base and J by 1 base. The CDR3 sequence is CASSLGQGSYNEQFF. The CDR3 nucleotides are TGTGCCAGCAGCTTAGGACAGGGTTCCTACAATGAGCAGTTCTTC. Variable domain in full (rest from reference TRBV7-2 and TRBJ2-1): GAGVSQSPSNKVTEKGKDVELRCDPISGHTALYWYRQSLGQGLEFLIYFQGNSAPDKSGLPSDRFSAERTGGSVSTLTIQRTQQEDSAVYLCASSLGQGSYNEQFFGPGTRLTVL.

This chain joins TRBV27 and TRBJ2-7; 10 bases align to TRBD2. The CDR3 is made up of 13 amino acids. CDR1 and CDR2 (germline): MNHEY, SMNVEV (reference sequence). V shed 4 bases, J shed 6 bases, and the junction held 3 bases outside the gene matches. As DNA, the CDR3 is TGTGCCAGCAGTTGGGGACTAGCGAGCGAGCAGTACTTC. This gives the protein CASSWGLASEQYF.